The TCR beta chain under discussion was sequenced for a study of patients and donors after allogeneic stem cell transplantation. V shed 5 bases, J shed 7 bases, and the junction held 7 bases outside the gene matches. Germline V gene lookup returns CDR1 SEHNR and CDR2 FQNEAQ (reference sequence). CDR3 length equals 14 residues. One entry per CDR3 protein results from TCRdb running MiXCR on the RT-PCR reads. The sample holds about 410,000 distinct CDR3 sequences, 16% seen once. Source material: blood, either unsorted or a sorted T cell fraction (not recorded which). V usage is TRBV7-9 and J usage is TRBJ1-4; TRBD1 aligns across 7 bases. This TCR was sampled from a human donor who was either an allogeneic HSCT recipient or a stem cell or donor lymphocyte infusion donor (not recorded which). It is not recorded whose cells these are; they may come from a transplant donor. CDR3 loop: CASSTDRAGEKLFF. The CDR3 region has the DNA TGTGCCAGCAGCACAGACAGGGCTGGTGAAAAACTGTTTTTT.